A selection of T cell receptor beta chains follows, all from one sample in a study of sequential checkpoint blockade in melanoma. Assay: immunoSEQ multiplex PCR; the TCRdb copy retains only in-frame clones and omits some. The sample holds 9,000 to 10,000 clones; around three fifths are singletons and the top ten take around two fifths. This material consisted of CD8+ T cells sorted from blood (inferred from file names), taken from a patient given nivolumab and ipilimumab in sequence. The receptors were gathered from a human donor with melanoma. The CDR3 runs from the conserved cysteine through the conserved F or W. D genes are given only for firm matches. Only some rows state a clone size, as once, few, many or a class for expanded clones.

v_call	d_call	j_call	clone_size	cdr3_aa	cdr3_nt
TRBV11-2	TRBD1	TRBJ1-4	-	CASSLADRVGEKLFF	TGTGCCAGCAGCTTAGCGGACAGGGTGGGCGAAAAACTGTTTTTT
TRBV7-3	TRBD2	TRBJ2-2	-	CASSPPVGGGRTGELFF	TGTGCCAGCAGCCCCCCCGTGGGGGGAGGGAGGACCGGGGAGCTGTTTTTT
TRBV9	-	TRBJ2-3	-	CASSDRDYADTQYF	TGTGCCAGCAGCGACAGGGACTATGCGGATACGCAGTATTTT
TRBV7-2	-	TRBJ1-6	-	CASSSFLGSPLHF	TGTGCCAGCAGCTCATTCCTCGGTTCACCCCTCCACTTT
TRBV9	-	TRBJ2-5	-	CASSVEAQETQYF	TGTGCCAGCAGCGTGGAGGCACAAGAGACCCAGTACTTC
TRBV4-3	TRBD1	TRBJ1-1	-	CASSQELTGAGDTEAFF	TGCGCCAGCAGCCAAGAGCTTACAGGGGCTGGGGACACTGAAGCTTTCTTT
TRBV7-2	-	TRBJ2-1	-	CASSQSGRSYNEQFF	TGTGCCAGCAGCCAGAGCGGGCGGTCCTACAATGAGCAGTTCTTC
TRBV18	TRBD1	TRBJ2-5	few	CASSPSGGGWETQYF	TGTGCCAGCTCCCCTTCAGGGGGCGGCTGGGAGACCCAGTACTTC
TRBV5-1	-	TRBJ2-3	-	CASSLASGGTTDTQYF	TGCGCCAGCAGCTTGGCCTCCGGGGGAACCACAGATACGCAGTATTTT
TRBV19	-	TRBJ2-2	-	CASIRPGSNGELFF	TGTGCCAGTATTAGGCCGGGGAGTAACGGGGAGCTGTTTTTT
TRBV5-4	TRBD1	TRBJ2-1	-	CASSQVPGQGDNEQFF	TGTGCCAGCAGCCAAGTTCCGGGACAGGGAGACAATGAGCAGTTCTTC
TRBV5-5	-	TRBJ2-1	-	CASSLVLPPYNEQFF	TGTGCCAGCAGCTTGGTCCTACCGCCATACAATGAGCAGTTCTTC
TRBV9	-	TRBJ1-2	-	CASSPSSRGNGYTF	TGTGCCAGCAGCCCGAGTAGTAGGGGGAATGGCTACACCTTC
TRBV4-2	-	TRBJ1-1	-	CASSQEPGMMNTEAFF	TGTGCCAGCAGCCAAGAGCCAGGTATGATGAACACTGAAGCTTTCTTT
TRBV4-1	-	TRBJ1-1	few	CASSQGGWTEAFF	TGCGCCAGCAGCCAAGGGGGCTGGACTGAAGCTTTCTTT
TRBV6-5	TRBD1	TRBJ1-1	few	CASSTQGAGAEAFF	TGTGCCAGCAGTACGCAGGGGGCGGGGGCTGAAGCTTTCTTT
TRBV9	-	TRBJ2-7	medium-sized	CASSPREGGEQYF	TGTGCCAGCAGCCCCCGAGAGGGAGGCGAGCAGTACTTC
TRBV29-1	TRBD1	TRBJ2-4	-	CSVEDPGQDLNIQYF	TGCAGCGTTGAAGACCCGGGACAGGACTTGAACATTCAGTACTTC
TRBV30	TRBD1	TRBJ2-1	medium-sized	CAWSTDRAYNEQFF	TGTGCCTGGAGTACGGACAGGGCATACAATGAGCAGTTCTTC
TRBV30	TRBD1	TRBJ2-7	-	CAWSDRGTYEQYF	TGTGCCTGGAGTGACAGGGGGACCTACGAGCAGTACTTC
TRBV10-2	TRBD1	TRBJ2-7	few	CATSDRDEQYF	TGTGCCACCTCGGACAGGGACGAGCAGTACTTC
TRBV7-9	TRBD1	TRBJ2-2	-	CASSLKDRGNTGELFF	TGTGCCAGCAGCTTAAAGGACAGGGGAAACACCGGGGAGCTGTTTTTT
TRBV9	TRBD1	TRBJ2-7	-	CASSVGAGGYEQYF	TGTGCCAGCAGCGTAGGGGCAGGGGGCTACGAGCAGTACTTC
TRBV9	-	TRBJ1-2	-	CASSLQGLGTF	TGTGCCAGCAGCTTGCAGGGCCTGGGCACCTTC
TRBV4-3	TRBD2	TRBJ2-1	-	CASSQDYGGGANEQFF	TGCGCCAGCAGCCAAGATTACGGCGGGGGGGCCAATGAGCAGTTCTTC
TRBV19	TRBD1	TRBJ1-1	-	CASSVGQGNTEAFF	TGTGCCAGTAGTGTGGGACAGGGGAACACTGAAGCTTTCTTT
TRBV5-6	TRBD1	TRBJ1-6	few	CASSLGQGTSPLHF	TGTGCCAGCAGCTTGGGACAGGGTACTTCACCCCTCCACTTT
TRBV27	-	TRBJ2-7	-	CASSLSMSSASYEQYF	TGTGCCAGCAGTTTATCGATGTCTAGCGCGTCCTACGAGCAGTACTTC
TRBV19	TRBD1	TRBJ2-7	medium-sized	CASSIVGQGDYEQYF	TGTGCCAGTAGTATTGTGGGACAGGGAGACTACGAGCAGTACTTC
TRBV6-5	-	TRBJ1-1	few	CASSWTRGGGTEAFF	TGTGCCAGCAGTTGGACGCGGGGCGGGGGCACTGAAGCTTTCTTT
TRBV6-5	-	TRBJ1-4	medium-sized	CASSYSSGGKLFF	TGTGCCAGCAGTTACTCCTCTGGGGGGAAACTGTTTTTT